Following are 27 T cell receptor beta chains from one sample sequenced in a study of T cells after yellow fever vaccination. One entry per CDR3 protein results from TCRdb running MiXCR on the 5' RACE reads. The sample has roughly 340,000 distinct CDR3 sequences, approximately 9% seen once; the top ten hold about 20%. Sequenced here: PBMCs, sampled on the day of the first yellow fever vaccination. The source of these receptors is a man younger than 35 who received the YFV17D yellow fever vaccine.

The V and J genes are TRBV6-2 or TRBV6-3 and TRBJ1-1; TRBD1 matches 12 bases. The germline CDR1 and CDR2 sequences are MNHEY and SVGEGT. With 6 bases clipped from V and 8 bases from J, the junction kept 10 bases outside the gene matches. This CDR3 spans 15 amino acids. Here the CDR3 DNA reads TGTGCCAGCAGGGCCGGGACAGGGGGCTTTGAGGAAGCTTTCTTT. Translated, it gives CASRAGTGGFEEAFF.

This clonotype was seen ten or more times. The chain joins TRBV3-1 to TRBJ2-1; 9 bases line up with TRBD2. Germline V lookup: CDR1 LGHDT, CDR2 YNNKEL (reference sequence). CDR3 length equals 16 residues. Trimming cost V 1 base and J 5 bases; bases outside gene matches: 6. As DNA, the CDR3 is TGTGCCAGCAGCCAAGTAAGGCTAGCGGGGCACAATGAGCAGTTCTTC. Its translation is CASSQVRLAGHNEQFF.

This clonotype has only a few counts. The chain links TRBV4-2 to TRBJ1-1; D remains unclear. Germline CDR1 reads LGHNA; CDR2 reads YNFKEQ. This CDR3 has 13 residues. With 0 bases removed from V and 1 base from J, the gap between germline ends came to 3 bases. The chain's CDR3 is CASSQEENTEAFF. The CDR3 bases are TGTGCCAGCAGCCAAGAGGAGAACACTGAAGCTTTCTTT.

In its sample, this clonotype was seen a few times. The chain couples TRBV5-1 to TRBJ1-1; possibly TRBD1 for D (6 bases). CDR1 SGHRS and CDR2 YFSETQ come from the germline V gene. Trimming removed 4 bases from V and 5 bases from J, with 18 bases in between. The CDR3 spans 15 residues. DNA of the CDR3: TGCGCCAGCAGCCCGGCGGAGGGGAGGGGGACTGAAGCTTTCTTT. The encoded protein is CASSPAEGRGTEAFF.

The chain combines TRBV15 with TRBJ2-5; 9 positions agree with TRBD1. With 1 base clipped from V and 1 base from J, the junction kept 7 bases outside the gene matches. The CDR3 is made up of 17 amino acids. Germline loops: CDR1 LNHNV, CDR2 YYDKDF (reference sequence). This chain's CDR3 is CATSRVRGQGGQETQYF. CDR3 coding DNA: TGTGCCACCAGCAGAGTTAGGGGACAGGGAGGCCAAGAGACCCAGTACTTC.

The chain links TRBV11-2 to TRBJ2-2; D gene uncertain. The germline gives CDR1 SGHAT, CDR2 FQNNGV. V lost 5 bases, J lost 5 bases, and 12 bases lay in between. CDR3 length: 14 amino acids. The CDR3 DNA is TGTGCCAGCAGCCGTTCCCTTACTACCGGGGAGCTGTTTTTT. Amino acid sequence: CASSRSLTTGELFF.

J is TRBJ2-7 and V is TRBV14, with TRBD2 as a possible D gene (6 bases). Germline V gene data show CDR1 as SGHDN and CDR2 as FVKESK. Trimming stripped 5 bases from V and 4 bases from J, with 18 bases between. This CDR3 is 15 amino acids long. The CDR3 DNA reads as TGTGCCAGCAGCAACGGGCGGGGACTGATTTACGAGCAGTACTTC. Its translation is CASSNGRGLIYEQYF.

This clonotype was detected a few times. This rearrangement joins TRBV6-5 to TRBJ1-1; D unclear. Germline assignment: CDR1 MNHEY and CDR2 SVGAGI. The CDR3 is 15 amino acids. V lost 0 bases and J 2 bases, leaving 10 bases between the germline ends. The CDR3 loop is CASSYSDESNTEAFF. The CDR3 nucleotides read TGTGCCAGCAGTTACTCGGACGAGTCCAACACTGAAGCTTTCTTT.

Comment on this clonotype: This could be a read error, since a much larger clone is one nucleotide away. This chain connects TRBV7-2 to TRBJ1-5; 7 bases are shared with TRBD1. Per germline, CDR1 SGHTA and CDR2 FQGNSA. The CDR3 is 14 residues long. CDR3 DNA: TGTGCCAGCGCTGGGGACAGCTACAATCAGCCCCTGCATTTT. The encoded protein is CASAGDSYNQPLHF.

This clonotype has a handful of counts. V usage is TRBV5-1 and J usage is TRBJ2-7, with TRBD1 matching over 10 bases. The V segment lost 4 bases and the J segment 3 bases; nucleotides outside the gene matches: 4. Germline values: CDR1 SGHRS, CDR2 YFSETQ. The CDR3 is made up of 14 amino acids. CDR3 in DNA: TGCGCCAGCAGCGTGGGACAGGGGAACTACGAGCAGTACTTC. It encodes CASSVGQGNYEQYF.

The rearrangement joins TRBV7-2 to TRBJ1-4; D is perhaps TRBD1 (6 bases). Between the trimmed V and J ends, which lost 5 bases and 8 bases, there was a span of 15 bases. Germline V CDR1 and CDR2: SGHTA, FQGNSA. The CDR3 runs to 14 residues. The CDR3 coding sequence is TGTGCCAGCAGCGCAAGACAGGCCGCCGAAAAACTGTTTTTT. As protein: CASSARQAAEKLFF.

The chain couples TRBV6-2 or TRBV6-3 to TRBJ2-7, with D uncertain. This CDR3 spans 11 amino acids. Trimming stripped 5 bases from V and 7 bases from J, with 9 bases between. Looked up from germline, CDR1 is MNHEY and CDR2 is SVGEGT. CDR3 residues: CASSNGQEQYV. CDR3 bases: TGTGCCAGCAGTAACGGGCAGGAGCAGTACGTC.

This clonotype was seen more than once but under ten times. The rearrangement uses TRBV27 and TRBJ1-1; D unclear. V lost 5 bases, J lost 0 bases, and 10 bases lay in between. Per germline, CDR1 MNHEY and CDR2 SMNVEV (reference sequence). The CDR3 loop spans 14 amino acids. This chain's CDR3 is CASSPSIVNTEAFF. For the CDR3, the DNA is TGTGCCAGCAGTCCATCGATAGTGAACACTGAAGCTTTCTTT.

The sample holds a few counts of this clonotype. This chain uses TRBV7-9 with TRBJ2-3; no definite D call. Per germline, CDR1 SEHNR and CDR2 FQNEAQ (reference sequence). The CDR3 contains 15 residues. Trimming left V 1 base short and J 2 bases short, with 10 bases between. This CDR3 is CASSLVGQNTDTQYF. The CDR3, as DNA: TGTGCCAGCAGCTTAGTCGGGCAGAACACAGATACGCAGTATTTT.

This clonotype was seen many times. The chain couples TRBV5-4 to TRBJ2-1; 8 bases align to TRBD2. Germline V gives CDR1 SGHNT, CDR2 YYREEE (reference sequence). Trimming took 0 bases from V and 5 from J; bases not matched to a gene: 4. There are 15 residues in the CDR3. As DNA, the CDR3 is TGTGCCAGCAGCTTGGGAGCGGGGGTCCACAATGAGCAGTTCTTC. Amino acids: CASSLGAGVHNEQFF.

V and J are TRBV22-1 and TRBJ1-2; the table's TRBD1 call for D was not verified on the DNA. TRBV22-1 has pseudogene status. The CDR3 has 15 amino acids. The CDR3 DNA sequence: TGTCCTGGGAGCGCGAACCGGGACAGGGATTATGGCTACACCTTC. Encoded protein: CPGSANRDRDYGYTF.

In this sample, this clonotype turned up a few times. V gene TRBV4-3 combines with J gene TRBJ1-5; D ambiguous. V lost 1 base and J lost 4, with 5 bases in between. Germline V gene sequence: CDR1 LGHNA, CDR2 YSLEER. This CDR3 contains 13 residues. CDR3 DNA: TGCGCCAGCAGCCAAGGCAAGAATCAGCCCCAGCATTTT. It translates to CASSQGKNQPQHF.

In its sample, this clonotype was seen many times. CDR3 region: CASRRAESTDTQYF. In nucleotides, the CDR3 is TGCGCCAGCCGTCGAGCGGAGAGCACAGATACGCAGTATTTT. The chain recombines TRBV5-1 with TRBJ2-3; maybe TRBD2 (5 bases). V was cut by 7 bases and J by 0 bases, with 12 bases left in between. CDR1 is SGHRS, CDR2 YFSETQ, per germline. This CDR3 has 14 residues.

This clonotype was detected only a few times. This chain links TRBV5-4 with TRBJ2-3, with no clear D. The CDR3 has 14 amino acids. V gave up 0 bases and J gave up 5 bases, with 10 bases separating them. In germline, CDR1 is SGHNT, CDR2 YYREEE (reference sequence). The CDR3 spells CASSLVGSRDTQYF. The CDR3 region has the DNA TGTGCCAGCAGCTTGGTCGGTAGCCGAGATACGCAGTATTTT.

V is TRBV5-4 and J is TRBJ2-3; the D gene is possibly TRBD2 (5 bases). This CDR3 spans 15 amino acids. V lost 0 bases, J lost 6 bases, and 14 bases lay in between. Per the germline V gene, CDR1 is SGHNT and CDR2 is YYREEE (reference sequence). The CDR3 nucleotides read TGTGCCAGCAGCTTGGATCAGTCCCAGCGGGATACGCAGTATTTT. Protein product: CASSLDQSQRDTQYF. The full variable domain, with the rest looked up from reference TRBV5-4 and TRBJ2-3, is ETGVTQSPTHLIKTRGQQVTLRCSSQSGHNTVSWYQQALGQGPQFIFQYYREEENGRGNFPPRFSGLQFPNYSSELNVNALELDDSALYLCASSLDQSQRDTQYFGPGTRLTVL.

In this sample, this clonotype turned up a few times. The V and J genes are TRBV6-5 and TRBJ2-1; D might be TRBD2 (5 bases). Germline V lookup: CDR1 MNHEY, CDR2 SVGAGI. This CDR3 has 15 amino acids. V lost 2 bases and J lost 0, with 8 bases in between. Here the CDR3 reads CASSYVGSSYNEQFF. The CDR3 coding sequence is TGTGCCAGCAGTTACGTGGGGAGCTCCTACAATGAGCAGTTCTTC.

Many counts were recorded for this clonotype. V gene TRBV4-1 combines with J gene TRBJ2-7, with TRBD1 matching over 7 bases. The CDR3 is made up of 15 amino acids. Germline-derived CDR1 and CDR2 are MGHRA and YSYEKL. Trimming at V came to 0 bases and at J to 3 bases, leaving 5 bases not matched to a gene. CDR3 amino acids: CASSQDNPGGYEQYF. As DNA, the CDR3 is TGCGCCAGCAGCCAAGATAACCCAGGGGGCTACGAGCAGTACTTC.

CDR3 DNA: TGTGCCAGCAGTTACCTCCGGACGGGAGGTGGCTATGGCTACACCTTC. It yields the protein CASSYLRTGGGYGYTF. The chain combines TRBV6-5 with TRBJ1-2; D call uncertain. This CDR3 contains 16 residues. The germline CDR1 and CDR2 sequences are MNHEY and SVGAGI. Trimming took off 2 bases at V and 4 bases at J, with 17 bases between the two ends.

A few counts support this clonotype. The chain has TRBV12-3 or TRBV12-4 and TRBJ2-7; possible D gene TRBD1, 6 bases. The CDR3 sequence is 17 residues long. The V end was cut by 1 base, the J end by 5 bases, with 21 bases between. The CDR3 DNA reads TGTGCCAGCAGTTTAGATGAGGGGGTGATGTGGGTGGACGAGCAGTACTTC. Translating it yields CASSLDEGVMWVDEQYF.

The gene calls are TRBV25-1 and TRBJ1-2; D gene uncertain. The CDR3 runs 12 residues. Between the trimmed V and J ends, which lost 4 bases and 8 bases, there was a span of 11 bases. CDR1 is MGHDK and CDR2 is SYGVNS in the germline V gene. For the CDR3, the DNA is TGTGCCAGCAGTGCTGGGGAGAGCGGCTACACCTTC. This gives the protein CASSAGESGYTF.

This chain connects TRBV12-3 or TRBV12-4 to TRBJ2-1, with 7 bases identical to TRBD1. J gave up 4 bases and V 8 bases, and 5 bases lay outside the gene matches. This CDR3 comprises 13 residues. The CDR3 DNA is TGTGCCAGCTTACGGACAGGTTACAATGAGCAGTTCTTC. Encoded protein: CASLRTGYNEQFF.

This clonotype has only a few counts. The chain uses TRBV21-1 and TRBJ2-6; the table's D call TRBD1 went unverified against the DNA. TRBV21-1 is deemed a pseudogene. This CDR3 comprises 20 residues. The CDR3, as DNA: TGTGCCAGCAGCAAAGCGCGGGGGGTGAACCTCTGCTCTGGGGCCAACGTCCTGACTTTC. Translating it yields CASSKARGVNLCSGANVLTF.